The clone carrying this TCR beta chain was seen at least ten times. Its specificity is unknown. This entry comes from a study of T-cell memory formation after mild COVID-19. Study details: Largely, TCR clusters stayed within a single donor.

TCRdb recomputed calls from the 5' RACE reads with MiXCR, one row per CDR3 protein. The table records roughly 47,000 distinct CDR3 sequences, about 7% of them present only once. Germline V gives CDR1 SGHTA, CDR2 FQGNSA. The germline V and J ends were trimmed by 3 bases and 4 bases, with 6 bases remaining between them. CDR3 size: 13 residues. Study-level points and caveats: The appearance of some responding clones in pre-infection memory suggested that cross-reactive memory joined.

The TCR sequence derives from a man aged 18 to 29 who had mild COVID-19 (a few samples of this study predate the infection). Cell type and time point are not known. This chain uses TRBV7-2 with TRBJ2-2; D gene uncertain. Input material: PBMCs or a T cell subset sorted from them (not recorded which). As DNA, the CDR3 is TGTGCCAGCAGCTTCTGGGGCACCGGGGAGCTGTTTTTT. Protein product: CASSFWGTGELFF.